This TCR beta chain originates from a study of identical twins (dated by TCRdb to the mid-2010s). Notes on the research overall: To test whether fetal clonotypes persist, this study deep-sequenced TCR alpha and beta repertoires from monozygotic twins, from unrelated adults of various ages, and from cord blood. To rule out contamination, replicate twin experiments were performed at different times with different library preparation protocols.

Every donor in the study was a healthy Caucasian. Three pairs of female monozygotic twins, all aged roughly 18 to 29 years, were included in the twin cohort. Positive isolation kits from Invitrogen were used to isolate the CD4+ and CD8+ T cell populations. General study outcomes and caveats: Because the same donors could not be followed over many years, the conclusions relied on cross-sectional statistical analysis. The excess sharing between twins in beta out-of-frame sequences was weaker because fewer shared sequences reduced the signal-to-noise ratio. Invariant T cells such as MAIT and iNKT could partly confound zero-insertion analyses, though diverse VJ usage argued against this for most clonotypes. Out-of-frame TCR alpha sharing in monozygotic twins was systematically underestimated by recombination models, whereas sharing between unrelated individuals was in agreement with the recombination models. Compared with coincidental sharing between unrelated individuals, an excess of low generation-probability sequences was observed among out-of-frame TCR alpha sequences shared between twins. Abundant cord blood beta clonotypes had fewer insertions, young adult naive repertoires showed a similar but weaker trend, and memory repertoires showed no such trend.

The germline V gene gives CDR1 as KGHDR and CDR2 as SFDVKD. V loses 5 bases, J loses 1 base, and the germline ends lie 18 bases apart. The CDR3, cysteine through phenylalanine, is 17 amino acids long. Of the read, only the CDR3 DNA is kept; its 51 bases are in frame from base 1. Library method: 5' RACE. Sequencing relied on an Illumina HiSeq 2000. A universal primer binding site was introduced by template switching, and a unique molecular identifier was present in the final cDNA, enabling accurate counting of TCR cDNA molecules. Specific primers in the conserved constant-segment region were used to synthesize first-strand cDNA for TCR alpha and beta chains. To control for contamination, each cDNA library was double barcoded with a SMART-Mk sample barcode plus Illumina barcodes. Two successive PCR steps introduced TruSeq adapter sequences along with Illumina sample barcodes. Sequencing of the TCR alpha and beta cDNA libraries was done on the Illumina HiSeq platform using custom primers. In the authors' own workflow: Unique molecular identifiers were extracted from raw reads with MiGEC, and CDR3 positions were determined with MiXCR. For each individual, recombination models were inferred using an EM algorithm with the repgenHMM and IGoR tools. Shared clonotypes were analyzed with the tcR package in R, and sharing was normalized by the product of cloneset sizes. To study raw recombination without the effects of thymic and clonal selection, out-of-frame nonproductive sequences were analyzed. The public reads were reprocessed in TCRdb via fastp at Q25 and MiXCR, keeping in-frame beta chains. Each CDR3 protein gets just one entry, which takes the most common genes and DNA from the rows behind it. The V and J calls were not made by the authors but by TCRdb's processing. Present in this sample are 500,000 or so distinct CDR3 sequences, 14% of which were seen just once. The top ten clonotypes cover approximately 1% of the sample.

This clonotype was seen only a few times. The clone's antigen remains unknown. No base-level quality is on record; no much larger clone is a single base apart. This same sample was also taken into another study, of yellow fever vaccine responses in identical twins. That second report states: The authors reported that the T cell response to vaccination in identical twins appeared partly convergent and partly personalized. In the study, vaccine-responding T cell clones were precisely tracked in identical twins.

This TCR was recovered from a woman between 18 and 29 years old in good health. Material: CD4+ T cells sorted from blood. The rearrangement joined TRBV24-1 to TRBJ2-3, with the D segment identity uncertain. The nucleotide sequence is TGTGCCACCAGTGCCGGACCCGCGGTGGTCGGCACAGATACGCAGTATTTT. It is translated as CATSAGPAVVGTDTQYF.